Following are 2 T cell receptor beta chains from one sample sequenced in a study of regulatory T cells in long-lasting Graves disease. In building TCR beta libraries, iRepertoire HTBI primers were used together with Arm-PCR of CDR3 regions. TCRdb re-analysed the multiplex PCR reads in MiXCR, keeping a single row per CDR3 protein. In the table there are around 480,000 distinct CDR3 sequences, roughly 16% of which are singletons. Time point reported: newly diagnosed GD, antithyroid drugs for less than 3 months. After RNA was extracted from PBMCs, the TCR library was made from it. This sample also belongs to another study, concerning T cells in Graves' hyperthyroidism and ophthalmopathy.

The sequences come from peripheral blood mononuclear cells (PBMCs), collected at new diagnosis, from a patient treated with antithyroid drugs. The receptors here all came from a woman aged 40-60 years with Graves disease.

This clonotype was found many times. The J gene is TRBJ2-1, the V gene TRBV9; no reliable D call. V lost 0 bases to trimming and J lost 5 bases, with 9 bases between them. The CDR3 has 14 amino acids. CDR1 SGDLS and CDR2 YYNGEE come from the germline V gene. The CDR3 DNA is TGTGCCAGCAGCGTAGATTACGGCAACAATGAGCAGTTCTTC. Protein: CASSVDYGNNEQFF. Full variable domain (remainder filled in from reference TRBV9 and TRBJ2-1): DSGVTQTPKHLITATGQRVTLRCSPRSGDLSVYWYQQSLDQGLQFLIQYYNGEERAKGNILERFSAQQFPDLHSELNLSSLELGDSALYFCASSVDYGNNEQFFGPGTRLTVL.

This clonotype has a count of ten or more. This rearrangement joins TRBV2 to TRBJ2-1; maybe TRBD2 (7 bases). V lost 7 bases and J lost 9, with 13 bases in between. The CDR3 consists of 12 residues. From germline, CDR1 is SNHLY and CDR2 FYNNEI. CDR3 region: CASNEGEGEQFF. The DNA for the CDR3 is TGTGCCAGCAATGAGGGGGAGGGTGAGCAGTTCTTC. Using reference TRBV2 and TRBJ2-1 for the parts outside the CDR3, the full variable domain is EPEVTQTPSHQVTQMGQEVILRCVPISNHLYFYWYRQILGQKVEFLVSFYNNEISEKSEIFDDQFSVERPDGSNFTLKIRSTKLEDSAMYFCASNEGEGEQFFGPGTRLTVL.